This T cell receptor (beta chain) is drawn from a study of blood T cell repertoires in COVID-19. The table lists this clone with a few counts. Per the original data handling: Cell counts per sample came from amplifying reference gene primers. TCRdb keeps only in-frame clones here, not all; method: immunoSEQ multiplex PCR. Clone size and V and J calls were adopted from that table, with D and trimming inferred from the DNA. Of 390,000 or so clones in the sample, over 75% were seen once. This CDR3 is built from 15 residues. V was cut by 0 bases and J by 0 bases, with 8 bases left in between. Germline V CDR1 and CDR2: LGHNA, YSLEER.

This TCR derives from a woman in her thirties with COVID-19, enrolled during active disease. The specimen sequenced was peripheral blood. This chain joins TRBV4-3 and TRBJ1-1; D is uncertain. As DNA, the CDR3 is TGCGCCAGCAGCCAAGATAAGGAGGTGAACACTGAAGCTTTCTTT. Translating gives CASSQDKEVNTEAFF.